A selection of T cell receptor beta chains follows, all from one sample in a study of T cells in Graves' hyperthyroidism and ophthalmopathy. TCRdb called the multiplex PCR reads again in MiXCR, with one record for every CDR3 protein. The data hold about 840,000 distinct CDR3 sequences, with roughly 37% observed a single time. The sequenced sample was blood. The source of these receptors is a man aged 18 to 30 with Graves' hyperthyroidism. Both conserved end residues are part of each CDR3. D genes are given only for firm matches. Rows may omit the clone size; those that give it use once, few, many or a size class.

>TRBJ2-5|TRBD1|many|TRBV7-2
TGTGCCAGCAGCAAATGGGACAGGTTAGAGACCCAGTACTTC
CASSKWDRLETQYF
>TRBJ1-4|NA|NA|TRBV18
TGTGCCAGCTCACCAGACAGTTTTAATGAAAAACTGTTTTTT
CASSPDSFNEKLFF
>TRBJ2-5|NA|few|TRBV12-3/TRBV12-4
TGTGCCAGCAGTTTGAAGGGGACCAACCAAGAGACCCAGTACTTC
CASSLKGTNQETQYF
>TRBJ2-7|NA|NA|TRBV20-1
TGCAGTGCCCCGGGCCGAATCTCCTACGAGCAGTACTTC
CSAPGRISYEQYF
>TRBJ2-5|TRBD1|few|TRBV5-1
TGCGCCAGCAGCTTGGCCAGGGGGCAAGGAGAGACCCAGTACTTC
CASSLARGQGETQYF
>TRBJ1-4|NA|many|TRBV7-9
TGTGCCAGCAGCTTGGCAGCCACTAATGAAAAACTGTTTTTT
CASSLAATNEKLFF
>TRBJ1-2|NA|few|TRBV6-1
TGTGCCAGCAGTACCACAGGTCTCTATGGCTACACCTTC
CASSTTGLYGYTF
>TRBJ2-5|NA|few|TRBV19
TGTGCCAGTAGTCTCCAGAGTCGGGGGAGGCGAGAGACCCAGTACTTC
CASSLQSRGRRETQYF
>TRBJ2-5|NA|NA|TRBV9
TGTGCCAGCAGCGTAGACGGGGGTACAGGTACGCAGTACTTC
CASSVDGGTGTQYF
>TRBJ1-2|NA|NA|TRBV6-1
TGTGCCAGCATGCCGGGAGCCGTTAACTATGGCTACACCTTC
CASMPGAVNYGYTF
>TRBJ1-2|NA|NA|TRBV7-9
TGTGCCAGCAGCCCTGGCGGGGCAGAAGTGGAATTC
CASSPGGAEVEF
>TRBJ1-5|NA|NA|TRBV7-3
TGTGCCAGCAGCCCCGAGGGGGGGAGCAATCATCCCCAGCATTTT
CASSPEGGSNHPQHF
>TRBJ2-5|NA|once|TRBV5-1
TGCGCCAGCAGCTTGAACGGGGGAGTGGGGGAGACCCAGTACTTC
CASSLNGGVGETQYF
>TRBJ1-2|NA|many|TRBV29-1
TGCAGCGTTGACAGGGATGTCTATGGCTACACCTTC
CSVDRDVYGYTF
>TRBJ2-5|NA|many|TRBV12-3/TRBV12-4
TGTGCCAGCAGTCACCCGGGGCTAGCGGAGACCCAGTACTTC
CASSHPGLAETQYF
>TRBJ1-3|NA|many|TRBV5-6
TGTGCCAGCAGCTTGGACAGCAGAAGCAACACCATATATTTT
CASSLDSRSNTIYF
>TRBJ1-2|NA|NA|TRBV7-9
TGTGCCAGCAGGCTCGAACAGGGTCAGGATGGCTACACCTTC
CASRLEQGQDGYTF
>TRBJ1-1|NA|NA|TRBV11-2
TGTGCCAGCGCGGAACAGTCAAACACTGAAGCTTTCTTT
CASAEQSNTEAFF
>TRBJ1-2|NA|many|TRBV20-1
TGCAGTGCTAGACCGTCCGGGTACTATGGCTACACCTTC
CSARPSGYYGYTF
>TRBJ1-1|NA|many|TRBV7-9
TGTGCCAGCAGCTTAGGGCATAGCACTGAAGCTTTCTTT
CASSLGHSTEAFF
>TRBJ2-5|TRBD2|NA|TRBV7-9
TGCGCCAGCAGCCCGCGGGCAGCGGGAGGGCCCGAGACCCAGTACTTC
CASSPRAAGGPETQYF
>TRBJ1-5|NA|NA|TRBV7-9
TGTGGCAGTAGTACGGGGCAAATCAATCAGCCCCAGCATTTT
CGSSTGQINQPQHF
>TRBJ2-7|TRBD1|many|TRBV19
TGTGCCAGTAGTGGTGACAGGGGAGGAGAGCAGTACTTC
CASSGDRGGEQYF
>TRBJ2-2|NA|NA|TRBV6-6
TGTGCCAGCCTCGAAGAACCGAACACCGGGGAGCTGTTTTTT
CASLEEPNTGELFF
>TRBJ1-1|TRBD1|NA|TRBV29-1
TGCAGCGACGGGGACAGGAACACTGAAGCTTTCTTT
CSDGDRNTEAFF
>TRBJ1-1|NA|many|TRBV7-9
TGTGCCAGCAGCGAGCCCGGCTCGGAAGCTTTCTTT
CASSEPGSEAFF
>TRBJ2-7|NA|NA|TRBV4-3
TGCGCCAGCAGCCAAGTTAGGCGGGGCGAGCAGTACTTC
CASSQVRRGEQYF
>TRBJ1-2|TRBD1|NA|TRBV19
TGTGCCAGTAGTACCCTGGGACAGGACCTTTACTATGGCTACACCTTC
CASSTLGQDLYYGYTF
>TRBJ1-5|NA|many|TRBV19
TGTGCCAGTAAGGCGGATAGCAATCAGCCCCAGCATTTT
CASKADSNQPQHF
>TRBJ2-6|NA|many|TRBV24-1
TGTGCCACCAGTGATTCCGGACTCTTCTCTGGGGCCAACGTCCTGACTTTC
CATSDSGLFSGANVLTF
>TRBJ1-1|NA|NA|TRBV29-1
TGCAGCGCCCGACGGGGAGATGAGGGCCTCTTGGCTTTCTTT
CSARRGDEGLLAFF
>TRBJ1-1|NA|NA|TRBV20-1
TGCAGTGCTAGAGCTGGGGGGGGCACTGAAGCTTTCTTT
CSARAGGGTEAFF
>TRBJ1-5|NA|many|TRBV20-1
TGCAGTGCTAGAGATTCCAGCCAGCCCCAGCATTTT
CSARDSSQPQHF
>TRBJ2-7|NA|NA|TRBV15
TGTGCCACCAGCAGCGAAGGGGACTCCTACGAGCAGTACTTC
CATSSEGDSYEQYF
>TRBJ1-1|NA|NA|TRBV7-9
TGTGCCAGCAGCGCCGGGACGGAGGAGACTGAAGCTTTCTTT
CASSAGTEETEAFF
>TRBJ1-2|NA|few|TRBV27
TGTGCCAGCAGTTTCGGGGGACGGAACTATGGCTACACCTTC
CASSFGGRNYGYTF
>TRBJ1-2|NA|many|TRBV29-1
TGCAGCGTTGATCCGGGAAGGGGCTATGGCTACACCTTC
CSVDPGRGYGYTF
>TRBJ1-4|NA|NA|TRBV7-2
TGTGCCAGCAGCTCTGACCCGGCCGCAACTAATGAAAAACTGTTTTTT
CASSSDPAATNEKLFF
>TRBJ1-2|NA|few|TRBV20-1
TGCAGTGCCGGAGGAGGGGTTGGCTACACCTTC
CSAGGGVGYTF
>TRBJ2-1|TRBD2|NA|TRBV9
TGTGCCAGCAGCCCTAGCGGGGGGGTCGTCCGTGAGCAGTTCTTC
CASSPSGGVVREQFF
>TRBJ1-2|NA|few|TRBV13
TGTGCCAGCACCACCCGTGGGGCCCAGCGGGGCTACACCTTC
CASTTRGAQRGYTF
>TRBJ1-5|NA|few|TRBV14
TGTGCCAGCAGCCAAGATCGGCCCCTGAGCAATCAGCCCCAGCATTTT
CASSQDRPLSNQPQHF
>TRBJ2-7|NA|NA|TRBV6-5
TGTGCCAGCAGGACCTACCAGTCCTACGAGCAGTACTTC
CASRTYQSYEQYF
>TRBJ1-1|TRBD1|NA|TRBV7-6
TGTGCCAGCAGCTTTGGGGACAGGTACACTGAAGCTTTCTTT
CASSFGDRYTEAFF
>TRBJ2-7|NA|few|TRBV6-5
TGTGCCAGCAGTTACTCGGCAGGTGACGCCTACGAGCAGTACTTC
CASSYSAGDAYEQYF
>TRBJ2-7|NA|NA|TRBV7-8
TGTGCCAGCAATCCAGGGATGGGCGAGCAGTACTTC
CASNPGMGEQYF
>TRBJ1-5|NA|NA|TRBV7-2
TGTGCCAGCAGCGGGGAGCAGGGGAATCAGCCCCAGCATTTT
CASSGEQGNQPQHF
>TRBJ2-5|TRBD1|NA|TRBV7-9
TGTGCCAGCAGCACGGGACAGGGGGCGCCTCTAGAGACCCAGTACTTC
CASSTGQGAPLETQYF
>TRBJ1-5|NA|many|TRBV5-6
TGTGCCAGCAGCCGGGCGCCAGGGAGCAATCAGCCCCAGCATTTT
CASSRAPGSNQPQHF
>TRBJ1-4|NA|NA|TRBV7-9
TGTGCCAGCAGCTTAGGTCAGGGCGAGGGTGAAAAACTGTTTTTT
CASSLGQGEGEKLFF
>TRBJ1-2|NA|NA|TRBV6-2/TRBV6-3
TGTGCCACCGAAAGGGCCAACTATGGCTACACCTTC
CATERANYGYTF